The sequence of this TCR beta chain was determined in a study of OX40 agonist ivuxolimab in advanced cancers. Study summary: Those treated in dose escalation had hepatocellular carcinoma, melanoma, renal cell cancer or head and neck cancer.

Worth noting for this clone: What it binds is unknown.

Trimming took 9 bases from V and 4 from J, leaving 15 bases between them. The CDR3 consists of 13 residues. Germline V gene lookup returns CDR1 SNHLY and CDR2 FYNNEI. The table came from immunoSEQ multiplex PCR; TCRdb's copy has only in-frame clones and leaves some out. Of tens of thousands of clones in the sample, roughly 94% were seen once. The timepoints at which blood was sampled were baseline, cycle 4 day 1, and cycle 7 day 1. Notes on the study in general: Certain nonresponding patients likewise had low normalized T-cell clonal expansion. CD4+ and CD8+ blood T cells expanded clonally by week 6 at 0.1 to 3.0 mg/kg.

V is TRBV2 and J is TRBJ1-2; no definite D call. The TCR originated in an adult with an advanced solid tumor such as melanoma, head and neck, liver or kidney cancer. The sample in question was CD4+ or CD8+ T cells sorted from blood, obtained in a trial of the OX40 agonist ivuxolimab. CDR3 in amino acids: CARFLDYRYGYTF. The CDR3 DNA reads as TGTGCCAGGTTTCTTGACTATCGCTATGGCTACACCTTC.